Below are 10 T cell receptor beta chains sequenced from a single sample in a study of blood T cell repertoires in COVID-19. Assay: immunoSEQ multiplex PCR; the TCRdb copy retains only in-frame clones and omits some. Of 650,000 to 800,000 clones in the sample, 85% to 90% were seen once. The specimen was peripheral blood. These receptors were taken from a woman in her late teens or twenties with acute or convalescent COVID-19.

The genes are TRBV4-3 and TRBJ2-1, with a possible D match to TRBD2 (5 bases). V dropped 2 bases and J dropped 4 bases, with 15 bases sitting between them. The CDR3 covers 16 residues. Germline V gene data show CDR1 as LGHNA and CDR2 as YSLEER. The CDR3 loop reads CASSQRRTAAYNEQFF. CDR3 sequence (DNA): TGCGCCAGCAGCCAAAGACGGACTGCCGCTTACAATGAGCAGTTCTTC.

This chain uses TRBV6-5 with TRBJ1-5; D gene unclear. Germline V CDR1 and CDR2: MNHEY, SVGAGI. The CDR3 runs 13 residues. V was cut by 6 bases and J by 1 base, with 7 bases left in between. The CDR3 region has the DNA TGTGCCAGCAGGGGAGGGAGCAATCAGCCCCAGCATTTT. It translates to CASRGGSNQPQHF.

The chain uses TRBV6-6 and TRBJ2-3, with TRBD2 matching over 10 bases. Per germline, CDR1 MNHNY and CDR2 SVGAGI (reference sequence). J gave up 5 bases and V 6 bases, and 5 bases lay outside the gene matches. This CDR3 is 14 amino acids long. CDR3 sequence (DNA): TGTGCCAGCAGAGCGGGGGGGCGTGGAGATACGCAGTATTTT. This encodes CASRAGGRGDTQYF.

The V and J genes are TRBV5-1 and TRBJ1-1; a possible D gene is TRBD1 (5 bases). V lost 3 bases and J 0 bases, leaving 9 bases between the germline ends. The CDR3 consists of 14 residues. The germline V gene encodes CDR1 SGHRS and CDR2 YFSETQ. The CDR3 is CASSSRDVNTEAFF. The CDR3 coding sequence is TGCGCCAGCAGCTCCAGGGATGTGAACACTGAAGCTTTCTTT.

CDR3 sequence (DNA): TGTGCCAGCAGTTTATCTCCGGTCCCTTACAACGTCCTGACTTTC. It encodes CASSLSPVPYNVLTF. This chain joins TRBV27 and TRBJ2-6; D not resolved. The CDR3 contains 15 residues. Germline-derived CDR1 and CDR2 are MNHEY and SMNVEV (reference sequence). The ends were cut back, 0 bases at V and 9 bases at J, with 12 bases in the middle.

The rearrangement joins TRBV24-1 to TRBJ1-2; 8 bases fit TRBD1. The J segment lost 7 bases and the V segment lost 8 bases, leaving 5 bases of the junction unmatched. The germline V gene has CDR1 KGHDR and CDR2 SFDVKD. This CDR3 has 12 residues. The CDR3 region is CATKDRGGGYTF. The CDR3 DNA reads TGTGCCACCAAAGACAGGGGTGGTGGCTACACCTTC.

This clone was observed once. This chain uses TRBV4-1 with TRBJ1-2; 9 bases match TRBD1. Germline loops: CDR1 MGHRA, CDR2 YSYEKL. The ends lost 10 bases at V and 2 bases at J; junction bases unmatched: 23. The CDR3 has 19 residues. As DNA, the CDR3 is TGCGCCAACCACTACAAGACCGGGACAGGGACGCAACGCAACTATGGCTACACCTTC. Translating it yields CANHYKTGTGTQRNYGYTF.

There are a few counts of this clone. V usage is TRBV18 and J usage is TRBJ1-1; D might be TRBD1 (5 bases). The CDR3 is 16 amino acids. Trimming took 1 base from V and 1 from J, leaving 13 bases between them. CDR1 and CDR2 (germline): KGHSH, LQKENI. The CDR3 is CASSPLRRGGNTEAFF. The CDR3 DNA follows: TGTGCCAGCTCACCACTGCGACGGGGGGGGAACACTGAAGCTTTCTTT.

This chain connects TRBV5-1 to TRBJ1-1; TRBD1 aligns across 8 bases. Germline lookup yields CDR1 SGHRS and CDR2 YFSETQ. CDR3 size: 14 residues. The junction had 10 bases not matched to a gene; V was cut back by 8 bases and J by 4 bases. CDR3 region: CASNDGTGGTEAFF. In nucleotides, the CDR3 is TGCGCCAGTAACGATGGGACAGGCGGCACTGAAGCTTTCTTT.

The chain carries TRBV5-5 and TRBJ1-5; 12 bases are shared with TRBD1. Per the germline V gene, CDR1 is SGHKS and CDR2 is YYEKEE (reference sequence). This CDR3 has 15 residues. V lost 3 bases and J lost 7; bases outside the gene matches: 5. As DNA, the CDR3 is TGTGCCAGCAGCTCCTCGGGACAGGGGGCCCAGCCCCAGCATTTT. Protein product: CASSSSGQGAQPQHF.